These 19 T cell receptor beta chains were all obtained from the same sample, sequenced in a study of blood T cell repertoires in COVID-19. Assay used: immunoSEQ multiplex PCR; TCRdb lists only in-frame clones, some missing. Here the sample spans around 180,000 clones, about 84% being singletons. The sequenced material came from PBMCs or T cells enriched from blood (not recorded which). The receptors stem from a woman between 25 and 40 years old who had recovered from COVID-19.

V and J are TRBV21-1 and TRBJ2-7; TRBD2, the table's D call, was not compared with the DNA. TRBV21-1 is a listed pseudogene. This CDR3 is built from 15 residues. CDR3 bases: TGTGCCAGCAGGAAACGGGAGGTCGGTAAAGGCGAGCAGTACTTC. Translation gives CASRKREVGKGEQYF.

V gene TRBV7-2 combines with J gene TRBJ2-1, with 9 bases lining up with TRBD2. Per germline, CDR1 SGHTA and CDR2 FQGNSA. V was clipped by 5 bases and J by 9 bases; unmatched bases: 11. This CDR3 has 15 amino acids. The CDR3 spells CASSIPGLALGEQFF. CDR3 DNA sequence: TGTGCCAGCAGCATTCCGGGACTAGCTCTCGGTGAGCAGTTCTTC.

The chain links TRBV5-6 to TRBJ2-3; TRBD2 aligns across 7 bases. The CDR3 loop spans 18 amino acids. The V and J ends lost 3 bases and 6 bases, in that order; junction bases with no gene match: 19. Per the germline V gene, CDR1 is SGHDT and CDR2 is YYEEEE. Written as DNA, the CDR3 is TGTGCCAGCAGCTCCGGATTGGCGGGAGCGGGACCGTGGGATACGCAGTATTTT. Residues: CASSSGLAGAGPWDTQYF. Complete variable domain (other parts from reference TRBV5-6 and TRBJ2-3): DAGVTQSPTHLIKTRGQQVTLRCSPKSGHDTVSWYQQALGQGPQFIFQYYEEEERQRGNFPDRFSGHQFPNYSSELNVNALLLGDSALYLCASSSGLAGAGPWDTQYFGPGTRLTVL.

In regard to this clone: This CDR3 is also generated by other DNA sequences in the sample. This chain uses TRBV5-1 with TRBJ2-3, with 8 bases that match TRBD2. The CDR3 is 15 amino acids. V lost 1 base to trimming and J lost 1 base; unmatched junction nucleotides: 2. Germline CDR1 is SGHRS and CDR2 is YFSETQ. Here the CDR3 reads CASSLTSGRTDTQYF. As DNA, the CDR3 is TGCGCCAGCAGCTTGACTAGCGGACGCACAGATACGCAGTATTTT.

This chain connects TRBV27 to TRBJ1-4; TRBD1 matches at 8 bases. Germline V lookup: CDR1 MNHEY, CDR2 SMNVEV (reference sequence). This CDR3 has 14 amino acids. Trimming took 6 bases from V and 8 from J; bases not matched to a gene: 8. CDR3 in DNA: TGTGCCAGCAGCCCCGGGACAGGAGGAGAAAAACTGTTTTTT. Protein sequence: CASSPGTGGEKLFF.

This clone has a handful of counts. The chain combines TRBV2 with TRBJ2-3, with 10 bases matching TRBD1. Germline CDR1 is SNHLY and CDR2 is FYNNEI. With 6 bases clipped from V and 6 bases from J, the junction kept 6 bases outside the gene matches. The CDR3 is made up of 14 amino acids. The CDR3 sequence: CASRETGGVDTQYF. In DNA, the CDR3 is TGTGCCAGCAGGGAGACAGGGGGCGTGGATACGCAGTATTTT.

The V and J genes are TRBV7-2 and TRBJ2-2, with 11 nucleotides matching TRBD1. J gave up 7 bases and V 6 bases, and 7 bases lay outside the gene matches. Germline values: CDR1 SGHTA, CDR2 FQGNSA. The CDR3 totals 15 residues. In DNA form, the CDR3 reads TGTGCCAGCAGTTCACGGACAGGGGGCCTCGGGGAGCTGTTTTTT. It specifies CASSSRTGGLGELFF.

The gene calls are TRBV27 and TRBJ1-1; 10 nucleotides align to TRBD1. Germline trimming cut 5 bases from V and 5 bases from J; bases unmatched to any gene: 8. The CDR3 length is 15 residues. Germline V gene lookup returns CDR1 MNHEY and CDR2 SMNVEV (reference sequence). This CDR3 reads CASSPGQGGTTEAFF. The CDR3, as DNA: TGTGCCAGCAGTCCTGGACAGGGGGGAACAACTGAAGCTTTCTTT.

The chain uses TRBV27 and TRBJ2-1, with a possible D match to TRBD1 (6 bases). The V and J ends lost 2 bases and 7 bases respectively, with 18 bases between them. CDR1 and CDR2 from the germline V gene are MNHEY and SMNVEV (reference sequence). The CDR3 consists of 16 residues. The CDR3: CASSLSGGIRGNEQFF. Here the CDR3 DNA reads TGTGCCAGCAGTTTAAGTGGGGGTATCAGGGGAAATGAGCAGTTCTTC.

This clone was seen a few times. The chain recombines TRBV7-9 with TRBJ1-2; no clear D. V lost 5 bases to trimming and J lost 2 bases, with 6 bases between them. The CDR3 totals 12 residues. The germline CDR1 and CDR2 sequences are SEHNR and FQNEAQ (reference sequence). CDR3 loop: CASSQLNYGYTF. CDR3 coding DNA: TGTGCCAGCAGCCAGTTGAACTATGGCTACACCTTC.

The chain employs TRBV28 and TRBJ1-6, with unresolved D. Germline V gives CDR1 MDHEN, CDR2 SYDVKM. This CDR3 is 12 amino acids long. V was cut by 2 bases and J by 8 bases, with 4 bases left in between. The CDR3 region has the DNA TGTGCCAGCAGTTTAACTTATTCACCCCTCCACTTT. Translation: CASSLTYSPLHF. The whole variable domain, remainder taken from reference TRBV28 and TRBJ1-6, is DVKVTQSSRYLVKRTGEKVFLECVQDMDHENMFWYRQDPGLGLRLIYFSYDVKMKEKGDIPEGYSVSREKKERFSLILESASTNQTSMYLCASSLTYSPLHFGNGTRLTVT.

This clone was seen a single time. The V gene is TRBV5-1, the J gene TRBJ2-3; possible D gene TRBD2, 5 bases. Trimming cost V 1 base and J 4 bases, with 13 bases left between them. The CDR3 runs to 15 residues. Per germline, CDR1 SGHRS and CDR2 YFSETQ. The CDR3 bases are TGCGCCAGCAGCTTGTCTAGCAGACGATCAGATACGCAGTATTTT. Its translation is CASSLSSRRSDTQYF.

This sequence joins TRBV28 and TRBJ1-2; D gene uncertain. The V and J ends lost 6 bases and 12 bases respectively, with 14 bases between them. The CDR3 spans 11 residues. Germline CDR1 reads MDHEN; CDR2 reads SYDVKM. CDR3 in amino acids: CASRRAWQDTF. CDR3 sequence (DNA): TGTGCCAGCAGGAGGGCCTGGCAGGACACCTTC.

V usage is TRBV4-1 and J usage is TRBJ2-5; TRBD2 matches 9 bases. Looked up from germline, CDR1 is MGHRA and CDR2 is YSYEKL. The CDR3 length is 16 residues. Germline trimming cut 4 bases from V and 5 bases from J; bases unmatched to any gene: 11. CDR3 in DNA: TGCGCCAGCAGCCCCCTGGCGGGAGGGTCGAGGGAGACCCAGTACTTC. Translating it yields CASSPLAGGSRETQYF.

V is TRBV29-1 and J is TRBJ2-1; 12 bases fit TRBD2. V gave up 1 base and J gave up 2 bases; unmatched junction bases: 6. This CDR3 is 17 amino acids long. The germline CDR1 and CDR2 sequences are SQVTM and ANQGSEA. The CDR3 sequence is CSVEGLAGVQTYNEQFF. The CDR3 DNA reads as TGCAGCGTTGAAGGACTAGCGGGAGTTCAGACCTACAATGAGCAGTTCTTC.

The V gene is TRBV5-8, the J gene TRBJ2-7; a possible D gene is TRBD1 (5 bases). CDR3 length: 16 amino acids. Germline CDR1 SGHTS, CDR2 YDEGEE. V shed 0 bases and J shed 3 bases, with 16 bases lying between them. CDR3 sequence reads: CASSLAGIKGHYEQYF. As DNA, the CDR3 is TGTGCCAGCAGCTTGGCAGGGATCAAGGGCCACTACGAGCAGTACTTC.

The genes are TRBV5-4 and TRBJ2-7; TRBD2 agrees at 7 bases. The CDR3 consists of 11 residues. V was clipped by 9 bases and J by 11 bases; unmatched bases: 11. Germline CDR1 reads SGHNT; CDR2 reads YYREEE (reference sequence). The CDR3 spells CATLGEGREYF. The CDR3, as DNA: TGTGCCACCCTGGGGGAGGGACGAGAGTACTTC.

This chain links TRBV3-1 (or the pseudogene TRBV3-2) with TRBJ2-1, with 8 bases matching TRBD2. This CDR3 contains 14 residues. Unmatched junction bases numbered 7, after V lost 3 bases and J lost 9 bases. Germline V lookup: CDR1 LGHDT, CDR2 YNNKEL (reference sequence). This CDR3 is CASSQTRSGGEQFF. The CDR3 DNA is TGTGCCAGCAGCCAGACTAGAAGCGGGGGTGAGCAGTTCTTC.

This clone appeared once. CDR3 sequence reads: CATRGGYGSLPDTQYF. The CDR3 nucleotides read TGCGCCACCAGAGGGGGATACGGATCTCTCCCAGATACGCAGTATTTT. The chain couples TRBV5-1 to TRBJ2-3; TRBD1 is a possible D gene (6 bases). Between the trimmed V and J ends, which lost 9 bases and 4 bases, there was a span of 24 bases. In germline, CDR1 is SGHRS, CDR2 YFSETQ. The CDR3 is made up of 16 amino acids.